This TCR beta chain came from a study of technical replicates of blood from a handful of donors. The V end was cut by 5 bases, the J end by 4 bases, with 6 bases between. There are 12 residues in the CDR3. Germline V CDR1 and CDR2: SGHNT, YYREEE (reference sequence). TCRdb keeps only in-frame clones here, not all; method: immunoSEQ multiplex PCR. Altogether almost 70,000 clones are present, roughly 92% being singletons, with the ten largest covering 4.7%. The J gene is TRBJ2-2, the V gene TRBV5-4; possible D gene TRBD2, 6 bases. The sequence came from a human donor in good health. Some clones in this sample may be carry-over from other donors' samples. Sequenced: PBMCs. DNA of the CDR3: TGTGCCAGCAGGCGGGGCACCGGGGAGCTGTTTTTT. This encodes CASRRGTGELFF.